These 25 T cell receptor beta chains originate from one sample sequenced in a study of post-analysis software for immune sequencing data. Their cognate antigens are unknown. Every TCR beta cDNA library bore unique molecular identifiers. TCRdb used MiXCR to reprocess the PCR reads, holding one entry per CDR3 protein. The table has approximately 440,000 distinct CDR3 sequences, approximately 45% seen once; the top ten hold about 12%. Study findings and constraints: Patients showed TRBV5-6, TRBV5-1 and TRBV20-1 among about five TRBV segments more frequent than in controls.

Sequenced sample: blood. The source of these receptors is a girl aged 10 to 17 with multiple sclerosis.

This clonotype was counted only a few times. This sequence joins TRBV4-3 and TRBJ2-7, with D possibly matching TRBD1 (6 bases). The DNA end favors TRBJ2-5, so the J call may be wrong. This CDR3 is 15 amino acids long. Germline V gene data show CDR1 as LGHNA and CDR2 as YSLEER. CDR3 loop: CASSQDRGVWETQYF. The CDR3 bases are TGCGCCAGCAGCCAAGACAGGGGAGTGTGGGAGACCCAGTACTTC.

This clonotype was seen only a few times. The chain is built from TRBV9 and TRBJ2-1; D tentatively reads TRBD1 or TRBD2 (7 bases each). The germline V gene has CDR1 SGDLS and CDR2 YYNGEE. The CDR3 loop spans 15 amino acids. Trimming pared 0 bases from V and 9 bases from J, leaving 16 bases between. The chain's CDR3 is CASSVGGRGQGEQFF. In DNA form, the CDR3 reads TGTGCCAGCAGCGTAGGTGGGAGGGGGCAGGGTGAGCAGTTCTTC.

This clonotype was counted between two and nine times. Mismatch with germline at one junction end may stem from a read error. CDR3 sequence reads: CTSSSSFDSSSYEQYF. The CDR3 DNA is TGCACCAGCAGCTCCAGCTTCGACAGTAGCTCCTACGAGCAGTACTTC. The chain is built from TRBV5-1 and TRBJ2-7; perhaps TRBD1 as D (5 bases). The CDR3 sequence is 16 residues long. CDR1 is SGHRS, CDR2 YFSETQ, per germline. Full variable domain (outside the CDR3, taken from reference TRBV5-1 and TRBJ2-7): KAGVTQTPRYLIKTRGQQVTLSCSPISGHRSVSWYQQTPGQGLQFLFEYFSETQRNKGNFPGRFSGRQFSNSRSEMNVSTLELGDSALYLCTSSSSFDSSSYEQYFGPGTRLTVT.

The chain uses TRBV12-3 or TRBV12-4 and TRBJ1-5; 7 bases are shared with TRBD1. The CDR3 runs to 15 residues. V dropped 6 bases and J dropped 0; count of bases not matched to a gene: 5. The CDR3 region is CASRVGTDSNQPQHF. The CDR3 DNA reads as TGTGCCAGCAGGGTGGGGACAGATAGCAATCAGCCCCAGCATTTT.

The chain couples TRBV13 to TRBJ2-1, with TRBD2 matching over 14 bases. Germline V gene sequence: CDR1 PRHDT, CDR2 FYEKMQ (reference sequence). The V segment lost 5 bases and the J segment 4 bases; nucleotides outside the gene matches: 7. There are 17 residues in the CDR3. The CDR3, as DNA: TGTGCCAGCAGCCATCAGACTAGCGGGAGGGGATACAATGAGCAGTTCTTC. This encodes CASSHQTSGRGYNEQFF.

The chain has TRBV7-9 and TRBJ2-7, with a tentative D call TRBD1 (6 bases). From germline, CDR1 is SEHNR and CDR2 FQNEAQ (reference sequence). Trimming left V 2 bases short and J 4 bases short, with 18 bases between. This CDR3 spans 16 amino acids. This CDR3 reads CASSLYPTRGFYEQYF. The CDR3 DNA is TGTGCCAGCAGCTTATACCCCACAAGGGGGTTTTACGAGCAGTACTTC.

The rearrangement uses TRBV9 and TRBJ2-3; 13 bases map to TRBD2. The germline CDR1 and CDR2 sequences are SGDLS and YYNGEE. The CDR3 spans 21 residues. The J segment lost 2 bases and the V segment lost 0 bases, leaving 15 bases of the junction unmatched. As DNA, the CDR3 is TGTGCCAGCAGCGTAGCCCCGATCGCCACTAGCGGGAGGGTAAACACAGATACGCAGTATTTT. This encodes CASSVAPIATSGRVNTDTQYF. Together with reference TRBV9 and TRBJ2-3, the CDR3 gives the full variable domain: DSGVTQTPKHLITATGQRVTLRCSPRSGDLSVYWYQQSLDQGLQFLIQYYNGEERAKGNILERFSAQQFPDLHSELNLSSLELGDSALYFCASSVAPIATSGRVNTDTQYFGPGTRLTVL.

The rearrangement uses TRBV20-1 and TRBJ2-5, with 8 positions matching TRBD2. The assigned J gene may be wrong: the sequence end matches TRBJ2-7 better. The germline V gene has CDR1 DFQATT and CDR2 SNEGSKA (reference sequence). The CDR3 loop spans 13 amino acids. The CDR3 is CSARETSEGEQYF. The CDR3 coding sequence is TGCAGTGCTAGAGAGACTAGCGAAGGCGAGCAGTACTTC.

Comments on this clonotype: Just one base apart from a much larger clone, this may be a read error. The chain recombines TRBV4-2 with TRBJ2-7; D remains unclear. The CDR3 sequence is 15 residues long. Germline lookup yields CDR1 LGHNA and CDR2 YNFKEQ. The CDR3 reads CANSQDGYSSYEQYF. The CDR3 region has the DNA TGTGCCAACAGCCAAGATGGCTATTCCTCCTACGAGCAGTACTTC.

The rearrangement joins TRBV20-1 to TRBJ1-2; the match to TRBD1 covers 7 bases. This CDR3 comprises 13 residues. V shed 2 bases, J shed 8 bases, and the junction held 8 bases outside the gene matches. Germline CDR1 DFQATT, CDR2 SNEGSKA (reference sequence). CDR3 sequence reads: CSARLEGAGGYTF. The CDR3 DNA reads TGCAGTGCTAGATTGGAGGGGGCGGGGGGCTACACCTTC.

The chain links TRBV20-1 to TRBJ2-1; D is ambiguous. CDR1 is DFQATT and CDR2 is SNEGSKA in the germline V gene (reference sequence). V lost 0 bases and J 6 bases, leaving 6 bases between the germline ends. CDR3 length equals 12 residues. DNA for the CDR3: TGCAGTGCTAGAGATCGGGCCAATGAGCAGTTCTTC. Protein sequence: CSARDRANEQFF.

V is TRBV12-3 or TRBV12-4 and J is TRBJ1-1, with D hard to call. V gave up 5 bases and J gave up 3 bases, with 10 bases separating them. The CDR3 has 13 residues. The CDR3 loop reads CASSTEAHTEAFF. In nucleotides, the CDR3 is TGTGCCAGCAGTACAGAGGCGCACACTGAAGCTTTCTTT.

This chain joins TRBV12-3 or TRBV12-4 and TRBJ1-2; 7 bases map to TRBD1. The CDR3 runs 15 residues. Trimming took 7 bases from V and 8 from J; bases not matched to a gene: 16. CDR3 region: CASTAQSGTENGYTF. The CDR3 nucleotides are TGTGCCAGCACCGCTCAGTCCGGGACAGAGAACGGCTACACCTTC.

This clonotype was counted a few times. V usage is TRBV7-3 and J usage is TRBJ2-4; 8 nucleotides match TRBD1. The DNA end is more similar to TRBJ2-7, so the J call may be wrong. The CDR3 has 15 residues. Germline-derived CDR1 and CDR2 are SGHTA and FQGTGA. CDR3 nucleotide sequence: TGTGCCAGCAGCTTAACTGGACAGGGACTGGACGAGCAGTACTTC. This translates into CASSLTGQGLDEQYF.

The chain employs TRBV7-3 and TRBJ2-2; unclear D gene. With 3 bases removed from V and 7 bases from J, the gap between germline ends came to 6 bases. In germline, CDR1 is SGHTA, CDR2 FQGTGA. CDR3 length: 12 residues. As DNA, the CDR3 is TGTGCCAGCAGCTTGACCAGCGGGGAGCTGTTTTTT. This codes for CASSLTSGELFF.

The V call is TRBV12-3 or TRBV12-4, the J call TRBJ2-1; no clear D. The CDR3 is 14 residues long. Trimming pared 9 bases from V and 1 base from J, leaving 13 bases between. The CDR3 nucleotides read TGTGCCAGTTCCGTTAAGGAATCCTACAATGAGCAGTTCTTC. Translated: CASSVKESYNEQFF.

Here the CDR3 DNA reads TGTGCCAGCAGTGACAATCAGCCCCAGCATTTT. This gives the protein CASSDNQPQHF. The rearrangement joins TRBV28 to TRBJ1-5, with no clear D. The CDR3 runs to 11 residues. V shed 5 bases and J shed 3 bases, with 2 bases lying between them. CDR1 MDHEN and CDR2 SYDVKM come from the germline V gene.

The chain uses TRBV6-2 or TRBV6-3 and TRBJ2-1; perhaps D is TRBD1 or TRBD2 (5 bases each). The germline gives CDR1 MNHEY, CDR2 SVGEGT. The V and J ends lost 5 bases and 0 bases respectively, with 14 bases between them. The CDR3 has 16 amino acids. The CDR3 loop reads CASSRGRLSSYNEQFF. CDR3 DNA: TGTGCCAGCAGTAGGGGACGACTAAGCTCCTACAATGAGCAGTTCTTC.

This clonotype was counted a few times. The chain employs TRBV28 and TRBJ1-2; a possible D gene is TRBD1 (6 bases). Looked up from germline, CDR1 is MDHEN and CDR2 is SYDVKM. Trimming took off 5 bases at V and 4 bases at J, with 11 bases between the two ends. This CDR3 has 13 amino acids. DNA for the CDR3: TGTGCCAGCAGTGATACAGGGACCTATGGCTACACCTTC. It yields the protein CASSDTGTYGYTF.

The rearrangement joins TRBV4-3 to TRBJ2-1, with D unresolved. CDR3 length: 13 residues. Germline values: CDR1 LGHNA, CDR2 YSLEER. V lost 1 base to trimming and J lost 8 bases, with 9 bases between them. The CDR3 here is CASSQGRSHEQFF. In nucleotides, the CDR3 is TGCGCCAGCAGCCAAGGGCGTAGCCATGAGCAGTTCTTC.

The chain links TRBV7-3 to TRBJ2-7; 7 bases map to TRBD1. This CDR3 has 15 amino acids. Looked up from germline, CDR1 is SGHTA and CDR2 is FQGTGA. Losses at the gene ends were 1 base for V and 3 bases for J; bases not matched to a gene: 6. The CDR3 nucleotides read TGTGCCAGCAGCTTAAATTTGGGACAGAACTACGAGCAGTACTTC. It translates to CASSLNLGQNYEQYF.

The rearrangement links TRBV4-3 to TRBJ1-2, with D possibly matching TRBD1 (5 bases). The germline V and J ends were trimmed by 1 base and 6 bases, with 9 bases remaining between them. The CDR3 spans 13 residues. Germline CDR1 is LGHNA and CDR2 is YSLEER. The CDR3 DNA reads TGCGCCAGCAGCCAAGGCTGGGACCATGGCTACACCTTC. Its translation is CASSQGWDHGYTF.

The rearrangement links TRBV7-2 to TRBJ1-5, with 11 bases lining up with TRBD1. V shed 8 bases, J shed 4 bases, and the junction held 7 bases outside the gene matches. This CDR3 region has 15 residues. CDR1 and CDR2 from the germline V gene are SGHTA and FQGNSA. Here the CDR3 reads CASGSGTGGNQPQHF. The CDR3 bases are TGTGCCAGCGGCTCCGGGACAGGGGGGAATCAGCCCCAGCATTTT.

This clonotype was observed a handful of times. The genes are TRBV12-3 or TRBV12-4 and TRBJ2-7, with 11 positions matching TRBD2. The CDR3 spans 14 residues. The J segment lost 6 bases and the V segment lost 5 bases, leaving 6 bases of the junction unmatched. CDR3 residues: CASSLTSGSGEQYF. As DNA, the CDR3 is TGTGCCAGCAGTCTAACTAGCGGGAGTGGCGAGCAGTACTTC.

The V gene is TRBV29-1, the J gene TRBJ2-3; D is undetermined. The germline CDR1 and CDR2 sequences are SQVTM and ANQGSEA. There are 14 residues in the CDR3. The germline V and J ends were trimmed by 3 bases and 0 bases, with 10 bases remaining between them. The CDR3 loop reads CSVELYGSTDTQYF. The CDR3 nucleotides are TGCAGCGTTGAGTTGTATGGTAGCACAGATACGCAGTATTTT.